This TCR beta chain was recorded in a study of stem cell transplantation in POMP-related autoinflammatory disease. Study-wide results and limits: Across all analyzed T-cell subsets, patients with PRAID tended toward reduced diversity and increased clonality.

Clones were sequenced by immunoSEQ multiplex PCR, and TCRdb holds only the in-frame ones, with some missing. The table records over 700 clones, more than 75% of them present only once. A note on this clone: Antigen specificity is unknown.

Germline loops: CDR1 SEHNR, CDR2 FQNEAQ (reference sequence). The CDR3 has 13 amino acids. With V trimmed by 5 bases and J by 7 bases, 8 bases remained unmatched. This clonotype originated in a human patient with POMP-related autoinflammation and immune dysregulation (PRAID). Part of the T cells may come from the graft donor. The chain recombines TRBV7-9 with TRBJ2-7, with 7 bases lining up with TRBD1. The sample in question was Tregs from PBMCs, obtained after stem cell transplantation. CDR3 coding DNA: TGTGCCAGCAGCAATAGACAGGGTTGGGAGCAGTACTTC. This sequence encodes CASSNRQGWEQYF.